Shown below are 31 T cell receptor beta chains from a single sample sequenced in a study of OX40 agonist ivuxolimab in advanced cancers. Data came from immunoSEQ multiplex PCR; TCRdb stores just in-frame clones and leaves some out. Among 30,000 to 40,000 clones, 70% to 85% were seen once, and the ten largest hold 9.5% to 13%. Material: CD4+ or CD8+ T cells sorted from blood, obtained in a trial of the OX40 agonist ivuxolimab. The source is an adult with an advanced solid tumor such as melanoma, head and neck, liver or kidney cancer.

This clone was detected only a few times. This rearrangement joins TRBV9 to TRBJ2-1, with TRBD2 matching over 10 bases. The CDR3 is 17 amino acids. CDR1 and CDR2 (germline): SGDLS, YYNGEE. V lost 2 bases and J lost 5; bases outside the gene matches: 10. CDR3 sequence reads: CASSVVASGGRDNEQFF. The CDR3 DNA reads TGTGCCAGCAGCGTCGTGGCTAGCGGGGGCAGAGACAATGAGCAGTTCTTC.

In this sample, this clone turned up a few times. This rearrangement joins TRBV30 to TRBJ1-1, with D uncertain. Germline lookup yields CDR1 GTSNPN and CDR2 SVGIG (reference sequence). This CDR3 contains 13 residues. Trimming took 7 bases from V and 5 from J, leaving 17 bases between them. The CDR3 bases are TGTGCCTCCCGGTGGAGGGAAGGGACTGAAGCTTTCTTT. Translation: CASRWREGTEAFF.

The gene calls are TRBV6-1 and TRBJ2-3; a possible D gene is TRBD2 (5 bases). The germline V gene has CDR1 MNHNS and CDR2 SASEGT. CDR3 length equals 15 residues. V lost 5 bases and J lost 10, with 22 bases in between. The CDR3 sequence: CASSPLFGDREAQYF. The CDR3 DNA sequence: TGTGCCAGCAGTCCTCTCTTCGGGGATCGAGAAGCGCAGTATTTT.

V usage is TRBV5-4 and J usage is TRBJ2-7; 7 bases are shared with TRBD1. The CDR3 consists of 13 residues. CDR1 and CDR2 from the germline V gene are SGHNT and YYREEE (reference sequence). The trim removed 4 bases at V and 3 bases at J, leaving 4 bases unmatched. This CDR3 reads CASSQGQLYEQYF. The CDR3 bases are TGTGCCAGCAGCCAGGGACAGCTCTACGAGCAGTACTTC.

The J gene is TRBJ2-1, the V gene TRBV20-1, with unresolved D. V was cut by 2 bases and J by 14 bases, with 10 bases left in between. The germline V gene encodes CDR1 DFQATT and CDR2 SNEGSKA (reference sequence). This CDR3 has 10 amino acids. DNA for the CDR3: TGCAGTGCTAGACCGAAGACTGAGTTCTTC. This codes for CSARPKTEFF.

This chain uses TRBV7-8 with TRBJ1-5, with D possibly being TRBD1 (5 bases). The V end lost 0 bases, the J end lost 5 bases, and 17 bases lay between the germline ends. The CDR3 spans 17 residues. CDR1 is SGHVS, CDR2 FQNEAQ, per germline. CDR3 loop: CASSLAGGSGPDQPQHF. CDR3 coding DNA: TGTGCCAGCAGCTTAGCCGGGGGGTCGGGGCCGGATCAGCCCCAGCATTTT.

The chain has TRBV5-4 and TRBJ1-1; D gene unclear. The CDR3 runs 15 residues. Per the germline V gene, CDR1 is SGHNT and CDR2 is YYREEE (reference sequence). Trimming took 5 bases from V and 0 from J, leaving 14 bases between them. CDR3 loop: CASRVNGVMNTEAFF. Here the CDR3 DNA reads TGTGCCAGCAGGGTCAATGGGGTCATGAACACTGAAGCTTTCTTT.

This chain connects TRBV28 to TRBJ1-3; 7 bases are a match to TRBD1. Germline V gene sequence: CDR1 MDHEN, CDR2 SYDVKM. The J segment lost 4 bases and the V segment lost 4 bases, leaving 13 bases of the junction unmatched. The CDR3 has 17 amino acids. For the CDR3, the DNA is TGTGCCAGCAGTTCCCAATGGGAGGGGGCGAGGGGAAACACCATATATTTT. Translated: CASSSQWEGARGNTIYF.

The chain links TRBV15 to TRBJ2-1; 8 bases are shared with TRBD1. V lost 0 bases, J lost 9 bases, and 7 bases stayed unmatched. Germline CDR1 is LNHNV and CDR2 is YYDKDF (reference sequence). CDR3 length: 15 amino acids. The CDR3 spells CATSRDGQGLGEQFF. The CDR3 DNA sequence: TGTGCCACCAGCAGAGATGGACAGGGACTTGGTGAGCAGTTCTTC.

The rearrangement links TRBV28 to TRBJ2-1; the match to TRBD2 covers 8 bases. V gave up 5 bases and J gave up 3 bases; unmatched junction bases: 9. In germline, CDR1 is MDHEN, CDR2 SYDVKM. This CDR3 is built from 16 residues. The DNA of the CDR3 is TGTGCCAGCAGTCTACGGAGCGGGGGAGGCTACAATGAGCAGTTCTTC. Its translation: CASSLRSGGGYNEQFF.

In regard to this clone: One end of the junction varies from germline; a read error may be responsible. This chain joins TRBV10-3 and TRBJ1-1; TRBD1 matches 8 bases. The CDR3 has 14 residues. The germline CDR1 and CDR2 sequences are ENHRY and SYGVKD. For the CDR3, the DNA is TGTGCCAGCAGTTACTCAGGGGGCAGGAATGAAGCTTTCTTT. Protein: CASSYSGGRNEAFF.

The DNA of the CDR3 is TGTGCCAGCAGCCACGGTATAGGGTCGCCGGAGCAAGAGACCCAGTACTTC. Protein sequence: CASSHGIGSPEQETQYF. The V call is TRBV7-2, the J call TRBJ2-5, with no clear D. The V end lost 5 bases, the J end lost 2 bases, and 21 bases lay between the germline ends. The germline V gene encodes CDR1 SGHTA and CDR2 FQGNSA. The CDR3 is made up of 17 amino acids.

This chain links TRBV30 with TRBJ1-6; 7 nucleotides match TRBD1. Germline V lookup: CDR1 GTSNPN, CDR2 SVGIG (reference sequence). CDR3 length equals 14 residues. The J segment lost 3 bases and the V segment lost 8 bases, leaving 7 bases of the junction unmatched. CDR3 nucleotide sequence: TGTGCCCGTCAGGGGGGCCTCTATAATTCACCCCTCCACTTT. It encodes CARQGGLYNSPLHF.

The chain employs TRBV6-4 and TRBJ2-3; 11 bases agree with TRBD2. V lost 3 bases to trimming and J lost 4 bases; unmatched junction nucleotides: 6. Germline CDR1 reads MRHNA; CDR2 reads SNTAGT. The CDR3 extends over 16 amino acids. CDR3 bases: TGTGCCAGCAGTGAACAACCGGGACTAGCGGCAGATACGCAGTATTTT. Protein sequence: CASSEQPGLAADTQYF.

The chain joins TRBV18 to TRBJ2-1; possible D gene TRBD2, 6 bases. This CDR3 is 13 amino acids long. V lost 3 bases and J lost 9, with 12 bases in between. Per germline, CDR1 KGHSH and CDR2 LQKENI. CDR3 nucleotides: TGTGCCAGCTCACCGGACGTCGGGAGTGAGCAGTTCTTC. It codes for CASSPDVGSEQFF.

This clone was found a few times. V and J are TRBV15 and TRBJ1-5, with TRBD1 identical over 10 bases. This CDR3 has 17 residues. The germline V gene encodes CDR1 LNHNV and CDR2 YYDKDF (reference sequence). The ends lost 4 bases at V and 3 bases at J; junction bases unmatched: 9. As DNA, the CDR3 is TGTGCCACCAGCACGGTGATGGGACAGGGGTACAATCAGCCCCAGCATTTT. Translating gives CATSTVMGQGYNQPQHF.

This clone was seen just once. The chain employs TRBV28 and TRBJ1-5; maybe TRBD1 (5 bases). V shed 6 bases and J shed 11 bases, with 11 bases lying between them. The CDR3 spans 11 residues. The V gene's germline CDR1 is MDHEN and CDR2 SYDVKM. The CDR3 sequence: CASSAPDTQHF. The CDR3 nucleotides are TGTGCCAGCAGCGCCCCGGACACCCAGCATTTT.

CDR3 in amino acids: CASSRRPPNPGELFF. As DNA, the CDR3 is TGTGCCAGCAGTAGGAGACCCCCCAACCCCGGGGAGCTGTTTTTT. The chain uses TRBV2 and TRBJ2-2; D unresolved. Trimming removed 5 bases from V and 6 bases from J, with 16 bases in between. The CDR3 has 15 residues. In germline, CDR1 is SNHLY, CDR2 FYNNEI.

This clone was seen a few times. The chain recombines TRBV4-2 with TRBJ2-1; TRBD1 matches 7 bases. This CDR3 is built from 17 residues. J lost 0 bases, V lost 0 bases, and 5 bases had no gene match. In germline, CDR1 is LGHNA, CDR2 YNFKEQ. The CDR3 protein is CASSQDWGQSSYNEQFF. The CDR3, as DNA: TGTGCCAGCAGCCAAGATTGGGGACAGAGCTCCTACAATGAGCAGTTCTTC.

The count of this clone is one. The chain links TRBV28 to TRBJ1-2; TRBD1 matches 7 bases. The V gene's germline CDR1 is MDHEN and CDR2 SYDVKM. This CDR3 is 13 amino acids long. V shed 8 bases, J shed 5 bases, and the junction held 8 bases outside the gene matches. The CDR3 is CASERQGEYGYTF. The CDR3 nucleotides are TGTGCCAGCGAGCGGCAGGGGGAATATGGCTACACCTTC.

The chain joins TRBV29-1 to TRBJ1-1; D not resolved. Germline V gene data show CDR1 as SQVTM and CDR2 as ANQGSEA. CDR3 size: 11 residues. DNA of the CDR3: TGCATCGACGCTCCCCTTGGTGAAGCTTTCTTT. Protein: CIDAPLGEAFF.

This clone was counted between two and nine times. The DNA of the CDR3 is TGTGCCAGCAGCTCGGGGTCTGGGCCCTCTGGGGCCAACGTCCTGACTTTC. As protein: CASSSGSGPSGANVLTF. This chain uses TRBV7-2 with TRBJ2-6; TRBD2 is a possible D gene (5 bases). Trimming shortened V by 4 bases and J by 0 bases, and 13 bases separated the two germline ends. This CDR3 spans 17 amino acids. CDR1 and CDR2 from the germline V gene are SGHTA and FQGNSA.

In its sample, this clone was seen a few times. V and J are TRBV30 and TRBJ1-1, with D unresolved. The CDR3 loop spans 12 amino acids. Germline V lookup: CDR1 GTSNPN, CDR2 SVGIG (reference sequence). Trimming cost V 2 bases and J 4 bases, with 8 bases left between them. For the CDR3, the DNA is TGTGCCTGGAGTAAAAGGGCCACTGAAGCTTTCTTT. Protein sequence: CAWSKRATEAFF.

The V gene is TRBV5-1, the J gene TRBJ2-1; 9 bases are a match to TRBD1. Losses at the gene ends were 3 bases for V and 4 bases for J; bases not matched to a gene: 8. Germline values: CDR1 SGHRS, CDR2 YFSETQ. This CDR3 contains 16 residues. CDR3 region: CASSSAGTGTYNEQFF. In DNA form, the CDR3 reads TGCGCCAGCAGCTCGGCTGGGACAGGGACTTACAATGAGCAGTTCTTC.

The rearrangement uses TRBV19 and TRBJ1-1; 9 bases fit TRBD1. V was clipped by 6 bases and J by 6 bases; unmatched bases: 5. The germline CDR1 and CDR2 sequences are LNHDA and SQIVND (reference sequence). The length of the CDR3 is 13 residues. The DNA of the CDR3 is TGTGCCAGTAGGGGACAGGGTTTCGCTGAAGCTTTCTTT. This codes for CASRGQGFAEAFF.

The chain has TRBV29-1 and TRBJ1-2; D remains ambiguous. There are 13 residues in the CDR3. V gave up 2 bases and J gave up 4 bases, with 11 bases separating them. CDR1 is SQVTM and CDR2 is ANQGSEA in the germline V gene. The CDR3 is CSVERSRGYGYTF. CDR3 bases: TGCAGCGTTGAAAGGTCCCGAGGCTATGGCTACACCTTC. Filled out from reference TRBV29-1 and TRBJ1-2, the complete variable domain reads SAVISQKPSRDICQRGTSLTIQCQVDSQVTMMFWYRQQPGQSLTLIATANQGSEATYESGFVIDKFPISRPNLTFSTLTVSNMSPEDSSIYLCSVERSRGYGYTFGSGTRLTVV.

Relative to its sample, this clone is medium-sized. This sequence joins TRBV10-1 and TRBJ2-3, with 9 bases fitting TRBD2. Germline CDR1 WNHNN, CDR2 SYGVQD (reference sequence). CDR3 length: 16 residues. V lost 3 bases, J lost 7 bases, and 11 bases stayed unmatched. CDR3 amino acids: CASSDHRGTSLNTQYF. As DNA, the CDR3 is TGCGCCAGCAGTGATCATCGGGGGACTAGCCTAAATACGCAGTATTTT.

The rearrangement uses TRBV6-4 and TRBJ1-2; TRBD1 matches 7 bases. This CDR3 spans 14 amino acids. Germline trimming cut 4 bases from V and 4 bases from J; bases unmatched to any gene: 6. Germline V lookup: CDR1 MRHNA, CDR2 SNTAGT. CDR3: CASSVQGSSYGYTF. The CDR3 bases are TGTGCCAGCAGTGTACAGGGGTCGAGCTATGGCTACACCTTC.

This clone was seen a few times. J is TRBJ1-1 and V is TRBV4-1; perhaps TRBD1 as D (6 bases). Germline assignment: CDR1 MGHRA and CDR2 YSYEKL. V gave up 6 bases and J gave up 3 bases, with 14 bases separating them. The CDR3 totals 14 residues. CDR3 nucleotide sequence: TGCGCCAGCAGAAACAGGGCGGAGGACACTGAAGCTTTCTTT. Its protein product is CASRNRAEDTEAFF.

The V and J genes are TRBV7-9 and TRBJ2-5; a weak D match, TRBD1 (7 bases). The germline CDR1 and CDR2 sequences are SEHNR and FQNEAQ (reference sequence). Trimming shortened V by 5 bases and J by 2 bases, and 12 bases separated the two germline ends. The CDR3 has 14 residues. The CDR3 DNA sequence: TGTGCCAGCAGCGGCAGGGGGGAGCAAGAGACCCAGTACTTC. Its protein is CASSGRGEQETQYF.

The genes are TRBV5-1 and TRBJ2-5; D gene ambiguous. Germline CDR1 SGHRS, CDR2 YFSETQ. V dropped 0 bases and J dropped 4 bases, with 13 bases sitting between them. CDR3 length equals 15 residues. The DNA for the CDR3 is TGCGCCAGCAGCTTGGAGTCCGGTGAGAGAGAGACCCAGTACTTC. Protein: CASSLESGERETQYF.